Listed below are T cell receptor beta chains from one sample, sequenced in a study of CD8 T cells in Susac syndrome. TCRdb ran MiXCR on the immunoSEQ multiplex PCR reads and lists one entry per CDR3 protein. The top ten clones hold 0.18% of a sample with around 270,000 distinct CDR3 sequences, approximately 90% of them seen once. Source material: CD8+ T cells from PBMCs. The receptors originated from a human donor with multiple sclerosis. The CDR3 runs from the conserved cysteine through the conserved F or W. A D gene is named only where the DNA matches it firmly. Part of the rows lack a size; the others show once, few, many or a class for expanded clones.

d_call	v_call	clone_size	j_call	cdr3_nt	cdr3_aa
TRBD1	TRBV18	NA	TRBJ1-5	TGTGCCAGCTCACCCCCTGGGACAGGGGATGTGAGCAATCAGCCCCAGCATTTT	CASSPPGTGDVSNQPQHF
TRBD2	TRBV28	NA	TRBJ2-3	TGTGCCAGCAGTTTTACTAGCGAAGATACGCAGTATTTT	CASSFTSEDTQYF
NA	TRBV6-1	few	TRBJ2-7	TGTGCCAGCAGGACGTGGCGGCTTCGGCAGGTTACCTACGAGCAGTACTTC	CASRTWRLRQVTYEQYF
NA	TRBV5-1	NA	TRBJ2-2	TGCGCCAGCAGCCCGGGACTTTTAACCGGGGAGCTGTTTTTT	CASSPGLLTGELFF
NA	TRBV27	once	TRBJ2-2	TGTGCCAGCAGTTTATCGAGGGGACCCGGGGAGCTGTTTTTT	CASSLSRGPGELFF
NA	TRBV29-1	NA	TRBJ2-7	TGCAGCGTTGAAGCCAATCGACAAGAAAGGGACGAGCAGTACTTC	CSVEANRQERDEQYF
NA	TRBV29-1	NA	TRBJ1-2	TGCAGCGTTGCCGGGGTCTATGGCTACACCTTC	CSVAGVYGYTF
TRBD2	TRBV5-4	NA	TRBJ2-4	TGTGCCAGCAGCTTGGCGGGACTAGGGGGAGAGAACATTCAGTACTTC	CASSLAGLGGENIQYF
NA	TRBV7-2	NA	TRBJ2-5	TGTGCCAGCAGCTTAGCTGGACTGCCCCTAGCTTTTCCAGGGCAAGAGACCCAGTACTTC	CASSLAGLPLAFPGQETQYF
NA	TRBV9	NA	TRBJ2-7	TGTGCCAGCTCCCCTTCAGGGCACTACGAGCAGTACTTC	CASSPSGHYEQYF
TRBD1	TRBV20-1	NA	TRBJ1-1	TGCAGCACTTTCCTGGGACAGGGAAACACTGAAGCTTTCTTT	CSTFLGQGNTEAFF
TRBD2	TRBV11-2	NA	TRBJ2-1	TGTGCCAGCAGCCTAGCGGGACTAGCCTACAATGAGCAGTTCTTC	CASSLAGLAYNEQFF
TRBD1	TRBV12-3/TRBV12-4	NA	TRBJ1-1	TGTGCCACCACGGGGACAGGGGGCGCTGACACTGAAGCTTTCTTT	CATTGTGGADTEAFF
NA	TRBV6-2/TRBV6-3	NA	TRBJ2-2	TGTGCCAGCAGTTTATCATTCCAGGGCCACACCGGGGAGCTGTTTTTT	CASSLSFQGHTGELFF
TRBD1	TRBV4-3	once	TRBJ2-2	TGCGCCAGCAGCCAAGACACGGGACAGGGCGGGAGGGAGCTGTTTTTT	CASSQDTGQGGRELFF
TRBD1	TRBV27	NA	TRBJ2-6	TGTGCCAGCAGTTTGACAGGGGGCATTGGGGCCAACATCCTGACTTTC	CASSLTGGIGANILTF
NA	TRBV19	NA	TRBJ2-1	TGTGCCAGTAAAACCGGGACCTACAATGAGCAGTTCTTC	CASKTGTYNEQFF
TRBD2	TRBV25-1	NA	TRBJ2-1	TGTGCCAGCAGTGTTTCTAGCGGGAGTATTGAGCAGTTCTTC	CASSVSSGSIEQFF
NA	TRBV5-6	once	TRBJ2-1	TGTGCCAGCAGCCTCCGAGGTGGTAATGAGCAGTTCTTC	CASSLRGGNEQFF
NA	TRBV15	NA	TRBJ2-1	TGTGCCACCAGCCTTAGAGCCGAGGTACATGAGCAGTTCTTC	CATSLRAEVHEQFF
NA	TRBV13	NA	TRBJ2-1	TGTGCCAGCAGCTTAATAGCATCGGCAAGCAATGAGCAGTTCTTC	CASSLIASASNEQFF
NA	TRBV2	NA	TRBJ2-7	TGTGCCATCGCCGGGCCGTTCTACGAGCAGTACTTC	CAIAGPFYEQYF
NA	TRBV7-9	NA	TRBJ2-7	TGTGCCAGCAGCTTAGTGGACGGCGAGCAGTACTTC	CASSLVDGEQYF
TRBD2	TRBV3-1	NA	TRBJ2-1	TGTGCCAGCAGCCATACGTGGCTAGCGGGGGGGCAGGGTCCGGCCGGCAATGAGCAGTTCTTC	CASSHTWLAGGQGPAGNEQFF
NA	TRBV6-5	NA	TRBJ2-7	TGTGCCAGCAGTTACTTAGCGGAGCAGTACTTC	CASSYLAEQYF
TRBD1	TRBV7-9	NA	TRBJ1-1	TGTGCCAGCAGAGACGGACAGGGATCTGAAGCTTTCTTT	CASRDGQGSEAFF
TRBD1	TRBV25-1	NA	TRBJ2-2	TGTGCCAGCAGTGAACCCAGGGGGGGGGAGCTGTTTTTT	CASSEPRGGELFF
NA	TRBV29-1	NA	TRBJ2-5	TGCAGCGTCCCCAGGGGGGGCCAAGAGACCCAGTACTTC	CSVPRGGQETQYF
TRBD2	TRBV12-3/TRBV12-4	NA	TRBJ2-1	TGTGCCAGCGGGGGGGGGTATAGCTCCTACAATGAGCAGTTCTTC	CASGGGYSSYNEQFF
TRBD2	TRBV2	NA	TRBJ2-7	TGTGCCAGCAGTCGCGGGAGAATCCCCCACGAGCAGTACTTC	CASSRGRIPHEQYF
NA	TRBV4-2	once	TRBJ2-7	TGTGCCAGCAGCCAAGAGGAGAGCGAGGCCTACGAGCAGTACTTC	CASSQEESEAYEQYF
NA	TRBV7-2	NA	TRBJ1-3	TGTGCCAGCAGCGGGACTTCTTTCTCTGGAAACACCATATATTTT	CASSGTSFSGNTIYF
NA	TRBV9	NA	TRBJ2-1	TGTGCCAGCAGCGTAGATGCGGACACATACAATGAGCAGTTCTTC	CASSVDADTYNEQFF
NA	TRBV6-5	once	TRBJ2-5	TGTGCCAGCAGTTACTTTAATCTCGGACAAGAGACCCAGTACTTC	CASSYFNLGQETQYF
NA	TRBV3-1	NA	TRBJ2-7	TGTGCCAGCAGCCGACGTAGCCTTTCTTCCTACGAGCAGTACTTC	CASSRRSLSSYEQYF
NA	TRBV28	NA	TRBJ2-1	TGTGCCAGCAGCTCTGAGGGCAGGAGCTCCTACAATGAGCAGTTCTTC	CASSSEGRSSYNEQFF
TRBD2	TRBV7-3	few	TRBJ2-7	TGTGCCAGCAGCCCCCCGGGGGGGGACGAGCAGTACTTC	CASSPPGGDEQYF
NA	TRBV7-9	NA	TRBJ1-4	TGTGCCAGCACAAAGGGGGTTCCGTTCATGGGTGAAAAACTGTTTTTT	CASTKGVPFMGEKLFF
TRBD1	TRBV19	NA	TRBJ1-4	TGTGCCAGTAGTGTAGGGACAGTTAATGAAAAACTGTTTTTT	CASSVGTVNEKLFF
NA	TRBV29-1	NA	TRBJ2-2	TGCAGCGTTGAAGTCCGCCGGAGCGACACCGGGGAGCTGTTTTTT	CSVEVRRSDTGELFF
TRBD2	TRBV4-3	NA	TRBJ2-2	TGCGCCAGCAGCCGGTGGACTAGCGGGGGAGAGAACACCGGGGAGCTGTTTTTT	CASSRWTSGGENTGELFF
NA	TRBV6-2/TRBV6-3	NA	TRBJ2-7	TGTGCCAGCAGTTACTCAACTAGCGAGCAGTACTTC	CASSYSTSEQYF
TRBD1	TRBV20-1	NA	TRBJ2-5	TGCAGTGCTAGAACAGGGGGATGGGAGACCCAGTACTTC	CSARTGGWETQYF
NA	TRBV4-1	NA	TRBJ2-7	TGCGCCAGCAGCCAAGATAGCGTGGCCAGTCCTGGCGAGCAGTACTTC	CASSQDSVASPGEQYF
NA	TRBV20-1	NA	TRBJ2-7	TGCAGTGCTAGAGACAGGGGTAACCCCTACGAGCAGTACTTC	CSARDRGNPYEQYF
NA	TRBV3-1	NA	TRBJ2-3	TGTGCCAGCAGCCAAGATCCCAAGTACGGCACAGATACGCAGTATTTT	CASSQDPKYGTDTQYF
NA	TRBV7-2	NA	TRBJ2-1	TGTGCCAGCAGCCCACTAACGAATGAGCAGTTCTTC	CASSPLTNEQFF
NA	TRBV12-3/TRBV12-4	once	TRBJ2-1	TGTGCCAGCAGTTTACCAGGGATCGGGTCCTACAATGAGCAGTTCTTC	CASSLPGIGSYNEQFF
NA	TRBV12-3/TRBV12-4	once	TRBJ1-2	TGTGCCAGCAGTGCCTGGTTAGGGGACGGCTATGGCTACACCTTC	CASSAWLGDGYGYTF
TRBD1	TRBV27	NA	TRBJ1-5	TGTGCCAGCAGTCTGTCCGGGACAGGGGGGAGTCAGCCCCAGCATTTT	CASSLSGTGGSQPQHF
NA	TRBV5-6	once	TRBJ2-2	TGTGCCAGCAGCTTGGGGAGGGGATTAACCGGGGAGCTGTTTTTT	CASSLGRGLTGELFF
NA	TRBV6-2/TRBV6-3	NA	TRBJ2-1	TGTGCCAGCAGTCCAGTTAACCCCGATGAGCAGTTCTTC	CASSPVNPDEQFF
TRBD1	TRBV2	NA	TRBJ1-1	TGTGCCAGCAGTGAAGCTGTGGGACAGTTGAACACTGAAGCTTTCTTT	CASSEAVGQLNTEAFF
TRBD2	TRBV7-8	NA	TRBJ2-1	TGTGCCAGCAGCTTATTAGCGGGGGGGCTTGTTGAGCAGTTCTTC	CASSLLAGGLVEQFF